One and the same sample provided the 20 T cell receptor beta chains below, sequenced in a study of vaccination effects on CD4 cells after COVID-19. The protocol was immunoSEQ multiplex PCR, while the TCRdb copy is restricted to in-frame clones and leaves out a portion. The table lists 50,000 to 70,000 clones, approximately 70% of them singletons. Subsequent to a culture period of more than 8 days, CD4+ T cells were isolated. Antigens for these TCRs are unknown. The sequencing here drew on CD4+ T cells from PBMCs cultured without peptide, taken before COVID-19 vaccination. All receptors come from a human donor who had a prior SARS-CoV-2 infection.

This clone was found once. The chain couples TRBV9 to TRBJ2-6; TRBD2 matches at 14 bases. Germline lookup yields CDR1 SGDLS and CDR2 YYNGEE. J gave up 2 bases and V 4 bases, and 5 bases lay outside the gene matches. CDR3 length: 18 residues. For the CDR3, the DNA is TGTGCCAGCAGCACTAAGGGACTAGCGGGAGCTGGGGCCAACGTCCTGACTTTC. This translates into CASSTKGLAGAGANVLTF.

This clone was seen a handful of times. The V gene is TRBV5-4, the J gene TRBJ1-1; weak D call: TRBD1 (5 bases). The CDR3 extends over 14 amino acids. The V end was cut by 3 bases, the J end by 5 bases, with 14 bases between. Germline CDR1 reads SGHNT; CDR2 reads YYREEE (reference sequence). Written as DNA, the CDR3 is TGTGCCAGCAGCTATGACAGTGGGGGGACTGAAGCTTTCTTT. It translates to CASSYDSGGTEAFF. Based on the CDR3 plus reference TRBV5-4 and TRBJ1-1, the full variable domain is ETGVTQSPTHLIKTRGQQVTLRCSSQSGHNTVSWYQQALGQGPQFIFQYYREEENGRGNFPPRFSGLQFPNYSSELNVNALELDDSALYLCASSYDSGGTEAFFGQGTRLTVV.

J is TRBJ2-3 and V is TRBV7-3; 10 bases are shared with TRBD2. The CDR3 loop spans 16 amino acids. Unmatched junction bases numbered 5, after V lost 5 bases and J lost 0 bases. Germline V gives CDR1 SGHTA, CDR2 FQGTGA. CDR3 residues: CASSMLAGASTDTQYF. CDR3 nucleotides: TGTGCCAGCAGCATGCTAGCGGGGGCTAGCACAGATACGCAGTATTTT.

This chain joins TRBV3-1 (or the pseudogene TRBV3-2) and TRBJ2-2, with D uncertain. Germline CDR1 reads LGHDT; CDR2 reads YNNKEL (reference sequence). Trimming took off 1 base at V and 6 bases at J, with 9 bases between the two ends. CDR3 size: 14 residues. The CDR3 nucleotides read TGTGCCAGCAGCCAAGTATTGAGCCCCGGGGAGCTGTTTTTT. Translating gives CASSQVLSPGELFF.

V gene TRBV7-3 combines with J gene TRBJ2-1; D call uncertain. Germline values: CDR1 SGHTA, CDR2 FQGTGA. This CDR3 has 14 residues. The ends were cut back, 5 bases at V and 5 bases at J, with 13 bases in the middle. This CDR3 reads CASSASDWDNEQFF. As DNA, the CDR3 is TGTGCCAGCAGCGCCTCTGACTGGGACAATGAGCAGTTCTTC.

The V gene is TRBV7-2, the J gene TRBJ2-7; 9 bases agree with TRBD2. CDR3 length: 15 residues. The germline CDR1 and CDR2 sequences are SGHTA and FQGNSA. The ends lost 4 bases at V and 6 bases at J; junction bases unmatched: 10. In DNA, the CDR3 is TGTGCCAGCAGCTCCCACGGGGTAGCGGGAGTCGAGCAGTACTTC. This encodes CASSSHGVAGVEQYF.

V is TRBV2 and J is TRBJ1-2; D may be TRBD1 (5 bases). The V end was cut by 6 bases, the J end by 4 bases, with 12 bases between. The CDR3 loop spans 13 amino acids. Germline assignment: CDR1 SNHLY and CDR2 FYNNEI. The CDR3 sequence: CASRGTVIYGYTF. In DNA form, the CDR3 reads TGTGCCAGCAGGGGGACGGTTATCTATGGCTACACCTTC.

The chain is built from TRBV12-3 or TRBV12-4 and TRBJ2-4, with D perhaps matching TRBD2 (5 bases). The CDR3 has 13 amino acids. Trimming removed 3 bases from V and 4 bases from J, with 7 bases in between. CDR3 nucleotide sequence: TGTGCCAGCAGTTTGGACTCTAAAAACATTCAGTACTTC. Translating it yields CASSLDSKNIQYF.

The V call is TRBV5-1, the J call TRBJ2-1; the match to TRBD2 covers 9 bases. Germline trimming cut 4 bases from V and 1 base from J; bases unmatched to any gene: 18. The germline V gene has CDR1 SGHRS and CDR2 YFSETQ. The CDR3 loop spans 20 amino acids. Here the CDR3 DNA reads TGCGCCAGCAGCCCGACCCCGACTAGCGGAGGGAGGTGGTCCTACAATGAGCAGTTCTTC. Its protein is CASSPTPTSGGRWSYNEQFF.

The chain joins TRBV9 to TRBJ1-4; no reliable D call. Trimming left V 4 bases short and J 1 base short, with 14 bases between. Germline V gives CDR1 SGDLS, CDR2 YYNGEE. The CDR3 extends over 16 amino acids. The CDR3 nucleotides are TGTGCCAGCAGCTTATCAACTTTCGGAACTAATGAAAAACTGTTTTTT. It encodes CASSLSTFGTNEKLFF.

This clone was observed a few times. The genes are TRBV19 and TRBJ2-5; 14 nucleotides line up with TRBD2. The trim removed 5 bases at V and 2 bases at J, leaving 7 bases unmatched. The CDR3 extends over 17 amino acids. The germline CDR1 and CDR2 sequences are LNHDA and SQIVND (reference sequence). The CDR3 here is CASSQGLAGVGQETQYF. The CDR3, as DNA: TGTGCCAGTAGTCAGGGACTAGCGGGAGTTGGGCAAGAGACCCAGTACTTC.

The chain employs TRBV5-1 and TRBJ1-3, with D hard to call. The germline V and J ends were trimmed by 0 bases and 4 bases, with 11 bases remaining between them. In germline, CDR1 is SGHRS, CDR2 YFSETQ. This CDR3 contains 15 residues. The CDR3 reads CASSLGAPAGNTIYF. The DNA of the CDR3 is TGCGCCAGCAGCTTGGGTGCCCCGGCGGGAAACACCATATATTTT.

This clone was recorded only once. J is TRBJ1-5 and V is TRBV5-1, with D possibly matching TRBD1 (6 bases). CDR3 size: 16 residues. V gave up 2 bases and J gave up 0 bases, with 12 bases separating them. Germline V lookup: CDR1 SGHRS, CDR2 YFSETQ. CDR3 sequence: CASSFTGRGSNQPQHF. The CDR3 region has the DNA TGCGCCAGCAGCTTTACAGGGAGAGGTAGCAATCAGCCCCAGCATTTT.

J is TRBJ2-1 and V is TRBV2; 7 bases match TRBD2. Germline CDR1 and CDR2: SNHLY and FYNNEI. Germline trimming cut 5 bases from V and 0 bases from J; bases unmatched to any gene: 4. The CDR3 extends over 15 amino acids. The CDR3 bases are TGTGCCAGCAGTAAACTAGCGAACTCCTACAATGAGCAGTTCTTC. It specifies CASSKLANSYNEQFF.

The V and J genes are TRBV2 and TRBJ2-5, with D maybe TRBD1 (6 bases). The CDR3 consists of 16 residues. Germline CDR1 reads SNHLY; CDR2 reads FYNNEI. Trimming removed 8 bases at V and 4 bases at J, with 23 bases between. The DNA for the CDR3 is TGTGCCAGCCGGTCCTTGCGGCAGGGGCTAGTAGAGACCCAGTACTTC. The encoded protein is CASRSLRQGLVETQYF.

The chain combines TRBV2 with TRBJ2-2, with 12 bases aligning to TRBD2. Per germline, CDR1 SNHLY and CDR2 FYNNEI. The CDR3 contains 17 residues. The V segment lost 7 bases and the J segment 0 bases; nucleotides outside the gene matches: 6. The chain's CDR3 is CASKGLAGSTNTGELFF. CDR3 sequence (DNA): TGTGCCAGCAAGGGACTAGCGGGCAGTACGAACACCGGGGAGCTGTTTTTT.

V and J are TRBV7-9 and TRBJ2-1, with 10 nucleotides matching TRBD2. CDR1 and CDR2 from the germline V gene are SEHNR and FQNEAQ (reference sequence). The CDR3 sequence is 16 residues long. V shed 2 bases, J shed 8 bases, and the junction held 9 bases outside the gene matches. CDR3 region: CASSLLGTSGIDEQFF. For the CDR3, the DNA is TGTGCCAGCAGCTTACTTGGAACTAGCGGGATCGATGAGCAGTTCTTC.

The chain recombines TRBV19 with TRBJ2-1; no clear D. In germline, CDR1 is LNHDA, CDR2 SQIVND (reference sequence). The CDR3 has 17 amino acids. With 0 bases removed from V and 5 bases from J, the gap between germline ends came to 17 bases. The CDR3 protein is CASSIEVAASTNNEQFF. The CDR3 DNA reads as TGTGCCAGTAGTATAGAGGTCGCAGCCTCAACAAACAATGAGCAGTTCTTC.

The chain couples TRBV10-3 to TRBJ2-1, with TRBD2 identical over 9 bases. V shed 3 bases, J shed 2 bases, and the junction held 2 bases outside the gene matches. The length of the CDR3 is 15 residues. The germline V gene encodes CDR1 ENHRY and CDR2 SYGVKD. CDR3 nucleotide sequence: TGTGCCATCAGTGACGCTAGCGGGACCTACAATGAGCAGTTCTTC. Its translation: CAISDASGTYNEQFF.

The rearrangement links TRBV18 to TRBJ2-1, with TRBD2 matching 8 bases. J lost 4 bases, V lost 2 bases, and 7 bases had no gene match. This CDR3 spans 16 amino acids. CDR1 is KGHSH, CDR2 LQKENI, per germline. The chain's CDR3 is CASSPLGGGPYNEQFF. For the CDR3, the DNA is TGTGCCAGCTCACCATTAGGCGGGGGGCCATACAATGAGCAGTTCTTC.